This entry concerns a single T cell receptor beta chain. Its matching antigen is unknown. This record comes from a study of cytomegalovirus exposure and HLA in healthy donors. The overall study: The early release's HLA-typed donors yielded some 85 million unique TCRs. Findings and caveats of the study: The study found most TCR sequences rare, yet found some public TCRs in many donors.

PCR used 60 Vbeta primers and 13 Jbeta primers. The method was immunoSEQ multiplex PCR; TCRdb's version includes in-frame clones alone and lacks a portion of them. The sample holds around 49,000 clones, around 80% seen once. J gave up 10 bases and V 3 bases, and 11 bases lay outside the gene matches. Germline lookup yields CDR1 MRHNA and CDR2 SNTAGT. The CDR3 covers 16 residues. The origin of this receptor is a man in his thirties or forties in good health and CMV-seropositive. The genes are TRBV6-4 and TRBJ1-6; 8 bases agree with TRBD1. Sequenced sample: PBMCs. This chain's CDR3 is CASSEVAGGAGSPLHF. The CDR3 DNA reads TGTGCCAGCAGTGAAGTGGCAGGGGGCGCGGGATCACCCCTCCACTTT.